The 8 T cell receptor beta chains below come from one sample, sequenced in a study of blood T cells in healthy people across ages. Through a sample-barcoded 5' primer and a J-beta primer mix, a second PCR was run for about 7 to 12 cycles. TCRdb re-derived calls from the 5' RACE reads in MiXCR, one entry per CDR3 protein. The sample lists hundreds of thousands of distinct CDR3 sequences, approximately 30% occurring once. Sequenced input: blood. The receptors shown here come from a woman aged 80 or over in good health.

This clonotype was seen ten or more times. The chain joins TRBV30 to TRBJ2-1, with 8 bases aligning to TRBD2. The length of the CDR3 is 15 residues. J was trimmed by 6 bases and V by 2 bases; bases with no gene match: 9. The germline V gene encodes CDR1 GTSNPN and CDR2 SVGIG (reference sequence). CDR3 nucleotides: TGTGCCTGGAGTCCCGCTACGGGGGGGCCCAATGAGCAGTTCTTC. Protein: CAWSPATGGPNEQFF.

This clonotype has at least ten counts. The chain joins TRBV2 to TRBJ2-6; 7 bases are shared with TRBD1. The V gene's germline CDR1 is SNHLY and CDR2 FYNNEI. The CDR3 spans 16 residues. The V and J ends lost 9 bases and 3 bases, in that order; junction bases with no gene match: 11. The CDR3 DNA reads TGTGCCAGTTTCCGGGACAGAGGACTTGGGGCCAACGTCCTGACTTTC. Residues: CASFRDRGLGANVLTF.

The table lists this clonotype with a few counts. This rearrangement joins TRBV12-5 to TRBJ1-1, with D uncertain. Per the germline V gene, CDR1 is LGHNT and CDR2 is FRNRAP. CDR3 length equals 17 residues. With 5 bases removed from V and 8 bases from J, the gap between germline ends came to 27 bases. The CDR3 sequence is CASGPTTGPSPVGEAFF. The DNA of the CDR3 is TGTGCTAGTGGTCCAACAACCGGGCCCTCCCCCGTGGGCGAAGCTTTCTTT.

The rearrangement links TRBV28 to TRBJ2-5; 7 bases are a match to TRBD1. CDR1 is MDHEN, CDR2 SYDVKM, per germline. Losses at the gene ends were 5 bases for V and 2 bases for J; bases not matched to a gene: 5. This CDR3 comprises 14 residues. CDR3 DNA: TGTGCCAGCAGTAGACCGACAGGGCAAGAGACCCAGTACTTC. Encoded protein: CASSRPTGQETQYF.

This clonotype has ten or more counts. This chain connects TRBV5-6 to TRBJ2-5; D may be TRBD2 (7 bases). Germline CDR1 SGHDT, CDR2 YYEEEE. V was pared by 4 bases and J by 5 bases, with 24 bases between. This CDR3 spans 17 amino acids. The CDR3 here is CASSMRTGGSTGETQYF. The CDR3 coding sequence is TGTGCCAGCAGCATGAGGACGGGGGGCTCGACGGGTGAGACCCAGTACTTC.

There are many counts of this clonotype. The rearrangement links TRBV18 to TRBJ2-3; 10 bases match TRBD2. The CDR3 extends over 21 amino acids. V was pared by 3 bases and J by 0 bases, with 18 bases of the junction left unmatched. Looked up from germline, CDR1 is KGHSH and CDR2 is LQKENI. CDR3 sequence (DNA): TGTGCCAGCTCACCCCTCCCACAGCGGGGGGGCCTTCCATCTAGCACAGATACGCAGTATTTT. Its translation: CASSPLPQRGGLPSSTDTQYF.

A note on this clonotype: This may stem from a read error, because a much larger clone lies one nucleotide away. The gene calls are TRBV5-1 and TRBJ2-5; D may match TRBD1 or TRBD2 (6 bases each). Germline V CDR1 and CDR2: SGHRS, YFSETQ. The CDR3 runs to 18 residues. The V and J ends lost 3 bases and 11 bases respectively, with 32 bases between them. CDR3 amino acids: CASSSIGRAALGGNEQYF. The CDR3 DNA follows: TGCGCCAGCAGCTCTATTGGCCGAGCGGCCCTCGGGGGCAATGAGCAGTACTTC.

Only a few counts were recorded for this clonotype. V usage is TRBV4-2 and J usage is TRBJ1-6; D gene ambiguous. Germline-derived CDR1 and CDR2 are LGHNA and YNFKEQ. Trimming stripped 6 bases from V and 9 bases from J, with 9 bases between. The CDR3 consists of 12 residues. CDR3 loop: CASSAGSSPLHF. As DNA, the CDR3 is TGTGCCAGCAGTGCCGGAAGTTCACCCCTCCACTTT.